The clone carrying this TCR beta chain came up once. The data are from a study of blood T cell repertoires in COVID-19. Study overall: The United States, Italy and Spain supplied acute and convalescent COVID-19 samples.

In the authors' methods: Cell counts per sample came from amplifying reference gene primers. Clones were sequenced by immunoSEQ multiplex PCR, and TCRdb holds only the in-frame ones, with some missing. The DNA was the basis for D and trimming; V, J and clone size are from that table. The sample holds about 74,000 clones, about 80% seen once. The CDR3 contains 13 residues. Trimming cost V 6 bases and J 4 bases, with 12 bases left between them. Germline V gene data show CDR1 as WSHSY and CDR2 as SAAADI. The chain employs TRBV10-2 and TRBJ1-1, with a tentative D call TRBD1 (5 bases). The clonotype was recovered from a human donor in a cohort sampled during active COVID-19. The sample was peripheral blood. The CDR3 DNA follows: TGCGCCAGCAGCGGAGGGGTAGGCACTGAAGCTTTCTTT. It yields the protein CASSGGVGTEAFF.